This note documents a single T cell receptor beta chain sequence. The table came from immunoSEQ multiplex PCR; TCRdb's copy has only in-frame clones and leaves some out. The repertoire holds roughly 200,000 clones, under 90% seen once, with about 6.7% in the top ten. CDR3 size: 16 residues. Germline V lookup: CDR1 LNHDA, CDR2 SQIVND (reference sequence). The V end lost 4 bases, the J end lost 2 bases, and 16 bases lay between the germline ends. The record originates from a study of blood T cell repertoires in COVID-19. This TCR derives from a man aged 35 to 55 with acute or convalescent COVID-19. Specimen: peripheral blood. The V call is TRBV19, the J call TRBJ2-3, with D possibly matching TRBD2 (6 bases). CDR3 in DNA: TGTGCCAGTAGTAAGGTCCGTAGCGGCCCCACAGATACGCAGTATTTT. Translated: CASSKVRSGPTDTQYF.